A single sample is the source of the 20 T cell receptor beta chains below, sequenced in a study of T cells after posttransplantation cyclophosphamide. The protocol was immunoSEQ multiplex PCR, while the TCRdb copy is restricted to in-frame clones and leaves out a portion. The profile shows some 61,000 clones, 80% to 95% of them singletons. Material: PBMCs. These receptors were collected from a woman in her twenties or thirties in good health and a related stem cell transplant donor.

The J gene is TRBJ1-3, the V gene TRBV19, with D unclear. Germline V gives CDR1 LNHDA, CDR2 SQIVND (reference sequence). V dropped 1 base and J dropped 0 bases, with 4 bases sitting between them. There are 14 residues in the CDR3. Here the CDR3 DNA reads TGTGCCAGTAGTATAGGGAACTCTGGAAACACCATATATTTT. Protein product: CASSIGNSGNTIYF.

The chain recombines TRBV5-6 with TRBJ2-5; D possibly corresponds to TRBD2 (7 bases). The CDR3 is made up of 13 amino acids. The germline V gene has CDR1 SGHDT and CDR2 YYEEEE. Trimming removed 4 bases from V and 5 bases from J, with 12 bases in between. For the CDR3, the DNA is TGTGCCAGCAGCATGGGGGGGCAGGAGACCCAGTACTTC. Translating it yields CASSMGGQETQYF.

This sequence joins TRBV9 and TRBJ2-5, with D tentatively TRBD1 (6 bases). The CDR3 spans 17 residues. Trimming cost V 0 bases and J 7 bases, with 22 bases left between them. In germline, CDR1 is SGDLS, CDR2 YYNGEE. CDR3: CASSVGSDSAEAGTQYF. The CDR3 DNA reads TGTGCCAGCAGCGTAGGTTCGGACAGCGCCGAGGCAGGGACCCAGTACTTC.

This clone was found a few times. The CDR3 bases are TGTGCCAGCAGCGGCCGGGACAGGATCGATCTGGGGGAGCTGTTTTTT. Translating it yields CASSGRDRIDLGELFF. This chain uses TRBV5-8 with TRBJ2-2; TRBD1 matches 8 bases. CDR1 and CDR2 from the germline V gene are SGHTS and YDEGEE. V was pared by 4 bases and J by 8 bases, with 13 bases of the junction left unmatched. The CDR3 extends over 16 amino acids.

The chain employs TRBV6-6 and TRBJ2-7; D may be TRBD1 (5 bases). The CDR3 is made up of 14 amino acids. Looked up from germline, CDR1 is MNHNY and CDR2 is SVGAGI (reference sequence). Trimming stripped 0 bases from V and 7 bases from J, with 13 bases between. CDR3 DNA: TGTGCCAGCAGTTACTCGACAGCTTCTTGGGAGCAGTACTTC. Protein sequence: CASSYSTASWEQYF.

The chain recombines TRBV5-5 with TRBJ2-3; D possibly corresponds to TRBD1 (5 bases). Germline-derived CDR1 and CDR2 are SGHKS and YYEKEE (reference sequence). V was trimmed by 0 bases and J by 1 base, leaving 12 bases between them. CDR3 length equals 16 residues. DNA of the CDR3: TGTGCCAGCAGCTTGGCGTCACAGGAACGCACAGATACGCAGTATTTT. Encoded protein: CASSLASQERTDTQYF.

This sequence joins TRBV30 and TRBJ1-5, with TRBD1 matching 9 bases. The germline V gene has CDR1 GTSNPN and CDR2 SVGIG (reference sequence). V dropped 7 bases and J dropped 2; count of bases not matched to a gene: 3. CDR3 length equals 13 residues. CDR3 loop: CAFRQGGNQPQHF. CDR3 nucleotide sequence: TGTGCCTTTCGACAGGGGGGCAATCAGCCCCAGCATTTT.

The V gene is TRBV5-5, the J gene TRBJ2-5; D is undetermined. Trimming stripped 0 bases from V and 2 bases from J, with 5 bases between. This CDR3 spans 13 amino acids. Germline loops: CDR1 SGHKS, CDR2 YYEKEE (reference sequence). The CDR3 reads CASSLAPQETQYF. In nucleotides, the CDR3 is TGTGCCAGCAGCTTGGCACCTCAAGAGACCCAGTACTTC.

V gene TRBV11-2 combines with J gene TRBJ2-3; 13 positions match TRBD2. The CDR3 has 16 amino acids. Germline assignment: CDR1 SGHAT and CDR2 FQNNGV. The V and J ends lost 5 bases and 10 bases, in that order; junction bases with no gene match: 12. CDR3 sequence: CASSPGLAGPADAQYF. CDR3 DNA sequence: TGTGCCAGCAGCCCGGGACTAGCGGGGCCTGCGGATGCGCAGTATTTT.

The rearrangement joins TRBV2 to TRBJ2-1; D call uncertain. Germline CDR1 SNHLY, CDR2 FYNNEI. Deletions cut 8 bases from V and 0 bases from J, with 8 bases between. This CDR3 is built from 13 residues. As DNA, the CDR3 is TGTGCCAGCCGGCGGATCTCCTACAATGAGCAGTTCTTC. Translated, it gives CASRRISYNEQFF.

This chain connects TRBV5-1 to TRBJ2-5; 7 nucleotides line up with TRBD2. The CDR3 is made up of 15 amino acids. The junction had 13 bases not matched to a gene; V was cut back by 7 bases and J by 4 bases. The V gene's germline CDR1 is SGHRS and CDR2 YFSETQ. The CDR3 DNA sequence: TGCGCCAGCTCCCCGAGCCCGGGAGGTCTAGAGACCCAGTACTTC. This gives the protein CASSPSPGGLETQYF.

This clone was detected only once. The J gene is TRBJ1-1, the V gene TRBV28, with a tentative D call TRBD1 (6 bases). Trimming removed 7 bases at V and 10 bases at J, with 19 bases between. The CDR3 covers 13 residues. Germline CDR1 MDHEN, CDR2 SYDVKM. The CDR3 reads CASTLGGRRGAFF. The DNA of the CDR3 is TGTGCCAGCACCCTAGGGGGGCGTAGAGGAGCTTTCTTT.

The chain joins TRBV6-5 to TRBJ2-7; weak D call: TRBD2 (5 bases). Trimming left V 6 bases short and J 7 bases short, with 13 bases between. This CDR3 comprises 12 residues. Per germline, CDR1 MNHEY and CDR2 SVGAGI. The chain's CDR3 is CASRSGLAEQYF. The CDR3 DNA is TGTGCCAGCAGATCGGGGTTAGCAGAGCAGTACTTC.

DNA for the CDR3: TGTGCCAGCAGCTTAGCTGCGGGCACCTACGAGCAGTACTTC. Translating gives CASSLAAGTYEQYF. The chain joins TRBV7-2 to TRBJ2-7, with TRBD2 as a possible D gene (5 bases). Germline-derived CDR1 and CDR2 are SGHTA and FQGNSA. The CDR3 has 14 residues. The V and J ends lost 0 bases and 2 bases respectively, with 8 bases between them. Combining the CDR3 with reference TRBV7-2 and TRBJ2-7 gives the whole variable domain GAGVSQSPSNKVTEKGKDVELRCDPISGHTALYWYRQSLGQGLEFLIYFQGNSAPDKSGLPSDRFSAERTGGSVSTLTIQRTQQEDSAVYLCASSLAAGTYEQYFGPGTRLTVT.

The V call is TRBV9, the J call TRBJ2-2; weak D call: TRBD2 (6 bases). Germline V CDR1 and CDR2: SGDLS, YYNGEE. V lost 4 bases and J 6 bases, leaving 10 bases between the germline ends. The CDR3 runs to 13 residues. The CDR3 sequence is CASSRDWAGELFF. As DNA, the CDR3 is TGTGCCAGCAGCCGGGACTGGGCCGGGGAGCTGTTTTTT.

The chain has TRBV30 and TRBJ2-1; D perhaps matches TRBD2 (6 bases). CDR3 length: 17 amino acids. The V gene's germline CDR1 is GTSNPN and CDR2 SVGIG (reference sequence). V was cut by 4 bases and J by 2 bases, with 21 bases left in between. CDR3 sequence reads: CAWNGGSFTPTYNEQFF. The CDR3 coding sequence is TGTGCCTGGAACGGGGGATCCTTTACCCCAACCTACAATGAGCAGTTCTTC. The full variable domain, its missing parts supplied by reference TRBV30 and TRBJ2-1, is SQTIHQWPATLVQPVGSPLSLECTVEGTSNPNLYWYRQAAGRGLQLLFYSVGIGQISSEVPQNLSASRPQDRQFILSSKKLLLSDSGFYLCAWNGGSFTPTYNEQFFGPGTRLTVL.

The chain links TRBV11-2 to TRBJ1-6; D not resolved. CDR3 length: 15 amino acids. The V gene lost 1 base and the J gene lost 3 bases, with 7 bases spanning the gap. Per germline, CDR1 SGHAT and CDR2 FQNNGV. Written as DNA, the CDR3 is TGTGCCAGCAGCTTAGGTAGTGGCTATAATTCACCCCTCCACTTT. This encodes CASSLGSGYNSPLHF.

This CDR3 is CASSLLGDTQYF. The CDR3 bases are TGTGCCAGCAGTTTATTAGGGGACACGCAGTATTTT. The chain couples TRBV28 to TRBJ2-3; perhaps D is TRBD1 or TRBD2 (5 bases each). This CDR3 has 12 amino acids. Trimming pared 1 base from V and 9 bases from J, leaving 8 bases between. Germline V CDR1 and CDR2: MDHEN, SYDVKM.

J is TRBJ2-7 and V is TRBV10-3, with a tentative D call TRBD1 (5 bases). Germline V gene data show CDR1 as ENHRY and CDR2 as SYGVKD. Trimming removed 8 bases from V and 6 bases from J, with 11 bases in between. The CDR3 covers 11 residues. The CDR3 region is CAIGREGEQYF. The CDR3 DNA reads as TGTGCCATCGGCAGGGAAGGCGAGCAGTACTTC.

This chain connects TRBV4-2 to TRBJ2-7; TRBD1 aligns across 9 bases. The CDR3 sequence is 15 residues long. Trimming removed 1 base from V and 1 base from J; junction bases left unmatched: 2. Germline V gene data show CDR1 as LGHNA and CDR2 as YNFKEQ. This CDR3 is CASSQAGTGSYEQYF. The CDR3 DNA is TGTGCCAGCAGCCAAGCTGGGACAGGGTCCTACGAGCAGTACTTC.